The 20 T cell receptor beta chains below come from one sample, sequenced in a study of CD8 T cells in ankylosing spondylitis. Whole-study results and caveats: Characteristic of ankylosing spondylitis blood, it appeared, was a TCR beta motif comprising several highly homologous variants.

Via MiXCR, TCRdb re-called the 5' RACE reads, giving one row per CDR3 protein. The sample consists of under 950,000 distinct CDR3 sequences, under 20% of them appearing once. No antigens are known for them. Sequencing input: blood, either unsorted or a sorted T cell fraction (not recorded which). These receptors came from a male donor with ankylosing spondylitis.

The rearrangement links TRBV20-1 to TRBJ2-7, with TRBD2 matching 9 bases. In germline, CDR1 is DFQATT, CDR2 SNEGSKA (reference sequence). This CDR3 has 15 residues. V lost 6 bases and J lost 5; bases outside the gene matches: 14. CDR3 sequence (DNA): TGCAGTGCCAAAACTGCCCTAGCGGGGACCCACGAGCAGTACTTC. This codes for CSAKTALAGTHEQYF.

This clonotype was seen at least ten times. V and J are TRBV9 and TRBJ1-6, with D perhaps TRBD1 (6 bases). The germline V gene encodes CDR1 SGDLS and CDR2 YYNGEE. Trimming stripped 7 bases from V and 12 bases from J, with 20 bases between. CDR3 length: 14 residues. The CDR3 loop is CASSGDGASKPLHF. The CDR3 DNA follows: TGTGCCAGCTCAGGGGACGGAGCCTCGAAACCCCTCCACTTT.

This clonotype was seen only a few times. This chain links TRBV20-1 with TRBJ2-5; D remains ambiguous. The CDR3 is made up of 13 amino acids. Germline CDR1 reads DFQATT; CDR2 reads SNEGSKA (reference sequence). V lost 4 bases and J 4 bases, leaving 13 bases between the germline ends. CDR3 DNA: TGCAGTGCTAAGAATTCGGGTCGAGAGACCCAGTACTTC. It translates to CSAKNSGRETQYF.

This chain connects TRBV18 to TRBJ2-3, with D tentatively TRBD1 (6 bases). Trimming left V 2 bases short and J 6 bases short, with 12 bases between. This CDR3 region has 14 residues. Germline V gene lookup returns CDR1 KGHSH and CDR2 LQKENI. In DNA, the CDR3 is TGTGCCAGCTCACCAGACAGGATTAGGGATACGCAGTATTTT. Its protein product is CASSPDRIRDTQYF.

This clonotype was detected only a few times. This sequence joins TRBV27 and TRBJ2-7; D gene ambiguous. CDR1 and CDR2 (germline): MNHEY, SMNVEV (reference sequence). The CDR3 totals 14 residues. V gave up 5 bases and J gave up 2 bases, with 13 bases separating them. CDR3: CASSPPDKPYEQYF. Here the CDR3 DNA reads TGTGCCAGCAGTCCCCCCGACAAGCCCTACGAGCAGTACTTC.

The V call is TRBV5-1, the J call TRBJ2-7; 15 bases are a match to TRBD2. CDR1 and CDR2 (germline): SGHRS, YFSETQ. Unmatched junction bases numbered 6, after V lost 2 bases and J lost 6 bases. The length of the CDR3 is 16 residues. The CDR3 region has the DNA TGCGCCAGCAGCTTACGGACTAGCGGGGGGGCTGTCGAGCAGTACTTC. Its protein product is CASSLRTSGGAVEQYF.

This clonotype was picked up many times. The genes are TRBV12-3 or TRBV12-4 and TRBJ1-1, with unresolved D. The CDR3 has 15 residues. V lost 6 bases and J 0 bases, leaving 14 bases between the germline ends. CDR3 loop: CASSLATVLNTEAFF. CDR3 DNA: TGTGCCAGCAGCCTGGCGACGGTCCTGAACACTGAAGCTTTCTTT.

In its sample, this clonotype was seen a few times. This chain uses TRBV6-5 with TRBJ2-7; no reliable D call. The V gene's germline CDR1 is MNHEY and CDR2 SVGAGI. Deletions cut 2 bases from V and 0 bases from J, with 8 bases between. This CDR3 region has 14 residues. CDR3 in amino acids: CASSYGQASYEQYF. The CDR3 coding sequence is TGTGCCAGCAGTTACGGGCAGGCCTCCTACGAGCAGTACTTC.

In this sample, this clonotype turned up many times. V usage is TRBV12-3 or TRBV12-4 and J usage is TRBJ1-2, with D possibly matching TRBD1 (6 bases). The V end was cut by 7 bases, the J end by 2 bases, with 11 bases between. The CDR3 sequence is 13 residues long. The CDR3 protein is CASNNRENYGYTF. The CDR3 DNA follows: TGTGCCAGCAATAACAGGGAGAACTATGGCTACACCTTC.

This clonotype was detected only a few times. This chain joins TRBV7-3 and TRBJ2-1; D might be TRBD2 (6 bases). Between the trimmed V and J ends, which lost 3 bases and 6 bases, there was a span of 9 bases. CDR1 is SGHTA, CDR2 FQGTGA, per germline. This CDR3 region has 13 residues. CDR3 nucleotides: TGTGCCAGCAGCTTGACAGCGGGCAATGAGCAGTTCTTC. It yields the protein CASSLTAGNEQFF.

This clonotype was detected a few times. The chain is built from TRBV12-3 or TRBV12-4 and TRBJ1-1; D unresolved. The CDR3 has 13 residues. The ends were cut back, 5 bases at V and 6 bases at J, with 13 bases in the middle. This CDR3 reads CASSPTSEPEAFF. DNA for the CDR3: TGTGCCAGCAGTCCGACATCCGAACCTGAAGCTTTCTTT.

J is TRBJ1-4 and V is TRBV11-2, with TRBD1 matching over 8 bases. V gave up 5 bases and J gave up 4 bases; unmatched junction bases: 6. From germline, CDR1 is SGHAT and CDR2 FQNNGV. The CDR3 is 15 residues long. DNA for the CDR3: TGTGCCAGCAGCAACCAGGGGGCGTATAATGAAAAACTGTTTTTT. Translating gives CASSNQGAYNEKLFF.

This clonotype was observed a handful of times. The chain is built from TRBV4-1 and TRBJ2-3; 8 bases agree with TRBD2. This CDR3 has 14 residues. V lost 7 bases and J lost 3; bases outside the gene matches: 6. The germline CDR1 and CDR2 sequences are MGHRA and YSYEKL. Here the CDR3 reads CASMAGRATDTQYF. CDR3 coding DNA: TGCGCCAGCATGGCCGGGAGGGCGACAGATACGCAGTATTTT.

V gene TRBV7-9 combines with J gene TRBJ2-2; D uncertain. In germline, CDR1 is SEHNR, CDR2 FQNEAQ (reference sequence). This CDR3 region has 16 residues. Trimming removed 4 bases at V and 5 bases at J, with 17 bases between. CDR3 nucleotides: TGTGCCAGCAGCTCCGGTGCTAGTCTTATGACCGGGGAGCTGTTTTTT. It is translated as CASSSGASLMTGELFF.

This clonotype appeared many times. The CDR3 nucleotides are TGTGCCATCAGGACAGGAGACACTGAAGCTTTCTTT. This translates into CAIRTGDTEAFF. The chain couples TRBV3-1 to TRBJ1-1; 7 nucleotides line up with TRBD1. The length of the CDR3 is 12 residues. The germline V gene encodes CDR1 LGHDT and CDR2 YNNKEL (reference sequence). V was clipped by 10 bases and J by 3 bases; unmatched bases: 5.

This clonotype occurred a few times. This chain joins TRBV4-2 and TRBJ2-2; D is possibly TRBD1 (6 bases). This CDR3 is built from 14 residues. The V and J ends lost 0 bases and 6 bases respectively, with 8 bases between them. CDR1 LGHNA and CDR2 YNFKEQ come from the germline V gene. CDR3 region: CASSQETGPGELFF. Written as DNA, the CDR3 is TGTGCCAGCAGCCAAGAAACAGGGCCCGGGGAGCTGTTTTTT.

This clonotype was picked up many times. The V gene is TRBV12-3 or TRBV12-4, the J gene TRBJ1-6, with D possibly being TRBD1 (5 bases). This CDR3 spans 12 amino acids. Trimming pared 3 bases from V and 10 bases from J, leaving 7 bases between. The CDR3 DNA reads as TGTGCCAGCAGTTTGGACAAATCACCCCTCCACTTT. Its protein product is CASSLDKSPLHF.

The CDR3 sequence: CASSRTRQGETQYF. For the CDR3, the DNA is TGTGCCAGCTCGCGGACTAGGCAGGGGGAGACCCAGTACTTC. V is TRBV18 and J is TRBJ2-5; maybe TRBD2 (7 bases). With 6 bases removed from V and 5 bases from J, the gap between germline ends came to 16 bases. CDR3 length: 14 residues. The germline gives CDR1 KGHSH, CDR2 LQKENI.

The chain links TRBV11-2 to TRBJ2-7, with 10 bases that match TRBD2. After removal of 5 bases from V and 2 bases from J, the junction contained 18 bases not matched to a gene. This CDR3 contains 19 residues. Germline V gives CDR1 SGHAT, CDR2 FQNNGV. The CDR3 DNA reads TGTGCCAGCAGCCGCACAAAGGACTGGACTAGCGGAAAGACCTACGAGCAGTACTTC. This codes for CASSRTKDWTSGKTYEQYF.

The rearrangement links TRBV20-1 to TRBJ2-3; weak D call: TRBD2 (5 bases). The CDR3 has 14 amino acids. The germline gives CDR1 DFQATT, CDR2 SNEGSKA (reference sequence). Trimming pared 6 bases from V and 0 bases from J, leaving 13 bases between. The CDR3 sequence: CSALGELSTDTQYF. The DNA of the CDR3 is TGCAGTGCCCTTGGGGAGTTGAGCACAGATACGCAGTATTTT.